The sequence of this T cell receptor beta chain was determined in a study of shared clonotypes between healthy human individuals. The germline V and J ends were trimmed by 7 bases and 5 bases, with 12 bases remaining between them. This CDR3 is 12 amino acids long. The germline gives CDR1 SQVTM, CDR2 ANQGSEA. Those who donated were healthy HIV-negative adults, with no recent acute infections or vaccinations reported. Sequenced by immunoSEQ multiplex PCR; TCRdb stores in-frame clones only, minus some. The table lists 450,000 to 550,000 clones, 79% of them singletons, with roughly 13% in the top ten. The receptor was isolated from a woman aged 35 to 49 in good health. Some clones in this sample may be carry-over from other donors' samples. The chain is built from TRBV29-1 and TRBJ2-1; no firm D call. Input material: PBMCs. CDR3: CSASPTDNEQFF. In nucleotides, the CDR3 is TGCAGCGCCAGCCCCACAGACAATGAGCAGTTCTTC.